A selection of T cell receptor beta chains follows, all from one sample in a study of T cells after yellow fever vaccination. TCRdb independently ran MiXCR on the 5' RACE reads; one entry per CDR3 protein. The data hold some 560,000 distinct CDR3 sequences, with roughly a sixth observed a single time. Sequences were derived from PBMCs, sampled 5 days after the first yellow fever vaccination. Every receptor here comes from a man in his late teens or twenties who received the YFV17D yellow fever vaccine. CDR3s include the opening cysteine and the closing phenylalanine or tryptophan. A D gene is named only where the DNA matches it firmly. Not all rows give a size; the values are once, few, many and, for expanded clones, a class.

CDR3 protein: CASSYSSWAGSYNEQFF
CDR3 DNA: TGTGCCAGCAGTTACTCGAGTTGGGCGGGCTCCTACAATGAGCAGTTCTTC
J gene: TRBJ2-1
V gene: TRBV6-5
D gene: -
clone size: -

CDR3 protein: CASSSPGPSPLYNEQFF
CDR3 DNA: TGTGCCAGCAGTAGCCCGGGACCCAGTCCCCTCTACAATGAGCAGTTCTTC
J gene: TRBJ2-1
V gene: TRBV6-1
D gene: -
clone size: few

CDR3 protein: CASSQDRGGGGTDTQYF
CDR3 DNA: TGTGCCAGCAGCCAAGATCGGGGAGGGGGCGGCACAGATACGCAGTATTTT
J gene: TRBJ2-3
V gene: TRBV3-1
D gene: -
clone size: -

CDR3 protein: CSARDGGLSEAFF
CDR3 DNA: TGCAGTGCTAGAGATGGGGGCTTATCTGAAGCTTTCTTT
J gene: TRBJ1-1
V gene: TRBV20-1
D gene: -
clone size: -

CDR3 protein: CSVEGTGEEDTQYF
CDR3 DNA: TGCAGCGTTGAGGGTACAGGGGAGGAGGATACGCAGTATTTT
J gene: TRBJ2-3
V gene: TRBV29-1
D gene: -
clone size: few

CDR3 protein: CASSTGPLKGQFF
CDR3 DNA: TGTGCCAGCAGCACTGGCCCACTCAAGGGGCAGTTCTTC
J gene: TRBJ2-1
V gene: TRBV7-2
D gene: -
clone size: -

CDR3 protein: CASSASPYEQYF
CDR3 DNA: TGTGCCAGCAGTGCCAGCCCCTACGAGCAGTACTTC
J gene: TRBJ2-7
V gene: TRBV12-3/TRBV12-4
D gene: -
clone size: -

CDR3 protein: CASSDRTGILNEQFF
CDR3 DNA: TGTGCCAGCAGTGACCGGACAGGAATCCTCAATGAGCAGTTCTTC
J gene: TRBJ2-1
V gene: TRBV6-1
D gene: TRBD1
clone size: -

CDR3 protein: CASSLTRTVNTEAFF
CDR3 DNA: TGTGCCAGCAGCCTCACGAGGACAGTCAACACTGAAGCTTTCTTT
J gene: TRBJ1-1
V gene: TRBV7-9
D gene: -
clone size: -

CDR3 protein: CASSLENDGYTF
CDR3 DNA: TGTGCCAGCAGCTTAGAGAATGATGGCTACACCTTC
J gene: TRBJ1-2
V gene: TRBV13
D gene: -
clone size: -

CDR3 protein: CASGVRGPQYF
CDR3 DNA: TGTGCCAGCGGAGTCAGGGGGCCCCAGTACTTC
J gene: TRBJ2-5
V gene: TRBV2
D gene: TRBD1
clone size: many

CDR3 protein: CSAHRPGANVLTF
CDR3 DNA: TGCAGTGCTCACAGGCCGGGGGCCAACGTCCTGACTTTC
J gene: TRBJ2-6
V gene: TRBV20-1
D gene: -
clone size: -

CDR3 protein: CSASARGINTDTQYF
CDR3 DNA: TGCAGTGCTAGTGCCCGGGGGATCAATACAGATACGCAGTATTTT
J gene: TRBJ2-3
V gene: TRBV20-1
D gene: -
clone size: few

CDR3 protein: CASSQEIPRGQGAYEQYF
CDR3 DNA: TGCGCCAGCAGCCAAGAGATCCCCCGGGGACAGGGGGCCTACGAGCAGTACTTC
J gene: TRBJ2-7
V gene: TRBV4-1
D gene: TRBD1
clone size: few

CDR3 protein: CASSSNGGSYNEQFF
CDR3 DNA: TGTGCCAGCAGCTCAAACGGGGGTTCCTACAATGAGCAGTTCTTC
J gene: TRBJ2-1
V gene: TRBV5-4
D gene: -
clone size: -

CDR3 protein: CASSRDSGYEQYF
CDR3 DNA: TGTGCCAGCAGCCGGGACAGCGGATACGAGCAGTACTTC
J gene: TRBJ2-7
V gene: TRBV4-2
D gene: TRBD1
clone size: -

CDR3 protein: CASSFSGAAGEAFF
CDR3 DNA: TGCGCCAGCAGCTTTTCCGGAGCTGCGGGTGAAGCTTTCTTT
J gene: TRBJ1-1
V gene: TRBV5-1
D gene: -
clone size: few

CDR3 protein: CASSFHRPYSGANVLTF
CDR3 DNA: TGCGCCAGCAGCTTTCACAGGCCTTACTCTGGGGCCAACGTCCTGACTTTC
J gene: TRBJ2-6
V gene: TRBV5-1
D gene: -
clone size: few

CDR3 protein: CASSPDSSAGANVLTF
CDR3 DNA: TGCGCCAGCAGCCCGGACAGTTCGGCTGGGGCCAACGTCCTGACTTTC
J gene: TRBJ2-6
V gene: TRBV5-1
D gene: -
clone size: -

CDR3 protein: CASSEELRVDTQYF
CDR3 DNA: TGTGCCAGCAGTGAAGAGTTGCGGGTAGATACGCAGTATTTT
J gene: TRBJ2-3
V gene: TRBV2
D gene: -
clone size: few

CDR3 protein: CASSPVGGGTEAFF
CDR3 DNA: TGCGCCAGCAGCCCCGTTGGGGGGGGCACTGAAGCTTTCTTT
J gene: TRBJ1-1
V gene: TRBV5-1
D gene: -
clone size: few

CDR3 protein: CASSRDRSLAKNIQYF
CDR3 DNA: TGTGCCAGCAGCCGAGACAGGTCCTTAGCCAAAAACATTCAGTACTTC
J gene: TRBJ2-4
V gene: TRBV7-9
D gene: -
clone size: -

CDR3 protein: CASSSSHAGQPVLFF
CDR3 DNA: TGTGCCAGCAGCTCATCACATGCGGGACAGCCGGTCCTGTTCTTC
J gene: TRBJ2-1
V gene: TRBV7-2
D gene: -
clone size: few

CDR3 protein: CATSGGHFNYGYTF
CDR3 DNA: TGTGCCACCAGTGGGGGACATTTTAACTATGGCTACACCTTC
J gene: TRBJ1-2
V gene: TRBV24-1
D gene: -
clone size: few

CDR3 protein: CASSRPRENSPLHF
CDR3 DNA: TGTGCCAGCAGCCGCCCCAGGGAAAATTCACCCCTCCACTTT
J gene: TRBJ1-6
V gene: TRBV5-5
D gene: -
clone size: few

CDR3 protein: CASSLAGIGKGYF
CDR3 DNA: TGCGCCAGCAGCTTGGCCGGGATTGGGAAGGGGTATTTT
J gene: TRBJ2-3
V gene: TRBV5-1
D gene: -
clone size: few

CDR3 protein: CASSLAVASGYQETQYF
CDR3 DNA: TGTGCCAGCAGCTTAGCCGTCGCTAGCGGGTACCAAGAGACCCAGTACTTC
J gene: TRBJ2-5
V gene: TRBV7-9
D gene: TRBD2
clone size: -

CDR3 protein: CASSLSGNQPQHF
CDR3 DNA: TGTGCCAGCAGCTTATCCGGCAATCAGCCCCAGCATTTT
J gene: TRBJ1-5
V gene: TRBV5-1
D gene: -
clone size: medium-sized

CDR3 protein: CASSLAPGAGELFF
CDR3 DNA: TGTGCCAGCAGTTTAGCGCCCGGGGCCGGGGAGCTGTTTTTT
J gene: TRBJ2-2
V gene: TRBV12-3/TRBV12-4
D gene: -
clone size: few

CDR3 protein: CASSLGAGGSFRNEQFF
CDR3 DNA: TGTGCTAGCAGCTTAGGGGCAGGGGGCAGTTTTCGCAATGAGCAGTTCTTC
J gene: TRBJ2-1
V gene: TRBV7-7
D gene: TRBD1
clone size: -

CDR3 protein: CSARSRYPINEKLFF
CDR3 DNA: TGCAGTGCTAGATCCCGGTACCCCATTAATGAAAAACTGTTTTTT
J gene: TRBJ1-4
V gene: TRBV20-1
D gene: -
clone size: -

CDR3 protein: CASSQDGGDYEQYF
CDR3 DNA: TGCGCCAGCAGCCAAGATGGGGGAGACTACGAGCAGTACTTC
J gene: TRBJ2-7
V gene: TRBV4-3
D gene: -
clone size: few

CDR3 protein: CASSYSSQPGEQYF
CDR3 DNA: TGTGCCAGCAGTTACTCGAGCCAGCCCGGTGAGCAGTACTTC
J gene: TRBJ2-7
V gene: TRBV6-5
D gene: -
clone size: -

CDR3 protein: CASSYELYPRGGGETQYF
CDR3 DNA: TGTGCCAGCAGTTACGAACTCTACCCTCGCGGGGGGGGCGAGACCCAGTACTTC
J gene: TRBJ2-5
V gene: TRBV6-2/TRBV6-3
D gene: TRBD2
clone size: -

CDR3 protein: CASSSGRTDTQYF
CDR3 DNA: TGTGCCAGCAGCTCGGGACGTACAGATACGCAGTATTTT
J gene: TRBJ2-3
V gene: TRBV7-2
D gene: -
clone size: many

CDR3 protein: CASSDRSKSSYNEQFF
CDR3 DNA: TGTGCCAGCAGTGATCGAAGTAAGAGCTCCTACAATGAGCAGTTCTTC
J gene: TRBJ2-1
V gene: TRBV25-1
D gene: -
clone size: -

CDR3 protein: CASSTSAGSGLFF
CDR3 DNA: TGTGCCAGCAGCACTAGCGCGGGAAGCGGACTGTTTTTT
J gene: TRBJ1-4
V gene: TRBV7-9
D gene: -
clone size: many

CDR3 protein: CASSPADSKGTGELFF
CDR3 DNA: TGTGCCAGCAGTCCCGCCGACAGTAAGGGGACCGGGGAGCTGTTTTTT
J gene: TRBJ2-2
V gene: TRBV6-1
D gene: -
clone size: -

CDR3 protein: CASSFPQTTYNSPLHF
CDR3 DNA: TGTGCCAGCAGTTTCCCCCAGACGACCTATAATTCACCCCTCCACTTT
J gene: TRBJ1-6
V gene: TRBV28
D gene: -
clone size: -

CDR3 protein: CASSPVRGPYGYTF
CDR3 DNA: TGCGCCAGCAGCCCGGTCAGGGGGCCCTATGGCTACACCTTC
J gene: TRBJ1-2
V gene: TRBV5-1
D gene: TRBD1
clone size: -

CDR3 protein: CARLGRGQPQHF
CDR3 DNA: TGCGCCAGGCTGGGGAGGGGACAGCCCCAGCATTTT
J gene: TRBJ1-5
V gene: TRBV10-2
D gene: -
clone size: few

CDR3 protein: CASSLGDLSYEQYF
CDR3 DNA: TGTGCCAGCAGTTTGGGGGACCTTTCCTACGAGCAGTACTTC
J gene: TRBJ2-7
V gene: TRBV12-3/TRBV12-4
D gene: -
clone size: few

CDR3 protein: CATSRSWVAGGLYNEQFF
CDR3 DNA: TGTGCCACCAGCAGGAGTTGGGTCGCGGGGGGGCTCTACAATGAGCAGTTCTTC
J gene: TRBJ2-1
V gene: TRBV15
D gene: TRBD2
clone size: -

CDR3 protein: CASSPRRGSPYNEQFF
CDR3 DNA: TGTGCCAGCAGCCCCCGGCGGGGGTCCCCTTACAATGAGCAGTTCTTC
J gene: TRBJ2-1
V gene: TRBV7-3
D gene: TRBD2
clone size: many

CDR3 protein: CSATDPIYEQYF
CDR3 DNA: TGCAGTGCTACGGACCCCATCTACGAGCAGTACTTC
J gene: TRBJ2-7
V gene: TRBV20-1
D gene: -
clone size: -

CDR3 protein: CASSPSGGGNTEAFF
CDR3 DNA: TGTGCCAGCAGTCCCTCGGGTGGAGGCAACACTGAAGCTTTCTTT
J gene: TRBJ1-1
V gene: TRBV7-2
D gene: -
clone size: -

CDR3 protein: CASKRTATNEKLFF
CDR3 DNA: TGTGCCAGCAAACGGACTGCAACTAATGAAAAACTGTTTTTT
J gene: TRBJ1-4
V gene: TRBV7-9
D gene: -
clone size: -

CDR3 protein: CASSFTGTGINEQFF
CDR3 DNA: TGTGCCAGCAGTTTTACCGGGACAGGGATAAATGAGCAGTTCTTC
J gene: TRBJ2-1
V gene: TRBV7-3
D gene: TRBD1
clone size: -

CDR3 protein: CASMTEYKRTQYF
CDR3 DNA: TGTGCCAGTATGACAGAGTACAAGAGAACCCAGTACTTC
J gene: TRBJ2-5
V gene: TRBV12-3/TRBV12-4
D gene: -
clone size: -

CDR3 protein: CASSLGASYQETQYF
CDR3 DNA: TGTGCCAGCAGCTTAGGGGCCTCCTATCAAGAGACCCAGTACTTC
J gene: TRBJ2-5
V gene: TRBV7-2
D gene: -
clone size: few

CDR3 protein: CASSAMGGGPGGSYEQYF
CDR3 DNA: TGTGCCAGCAGCGCAATGGGCGGGGGCCCCGGAGGCTCCTACGAGCAGTACTTC
J gene: TRBJ2-7
V gene: TRBV11-1
D gene: -
clone size: -

CDR3 protein: CASSQQTSGGARFNEQFF
CDR3 DNA: TGTGCCAGCAGCCAACAAACTAGCGGGGGGGCTCGGTTCAATGAGCAGTTCTTC
J gene: TRBJ2-1
V gene: TRBV7-3
D gene: TRBD2
clone size: few

CDR3 protein: CASSLIAGPGTQYF
CDR3 DNA: TGTGCCAGCAGCTTAATTGCGGGTCCGGGGACCCAGTACTTC
J gene: TRBJ2-5
V gene: TRBV13
D gene: -
clone size: -